These 8 T cell receptor beta chains share one sample of origin, sequenced in a study of vaccination and CD4 T cells after COVID-19. These TCRs' antigens remain unknown. The Oncomine TCR Beta short-read assay was applied to DNA of cultured CD4+ T cells. TCRdb passed the PCR reads through MiXCR, listing each CDR3 protein once. The sample holds about 10,000 distinct CDR3 sequences, about two thirds seen once. The treatment denotes: roughly 10-day PBMC culture with coronavirus spike peptide pools or control peptides (ViraFEST assay). The material sequenced was CD4+ T cells from blood, cultured in vitro. The receptors come from a human donor who had recovered from COVID-19.

J is TRBJ2-5 and V is TRBV4-2; 8 positions agree with TRBD2. Trimming removed 4 bases from V and 0 bases from J; junction bases left unmatched: 10. This CDR3 region has 17 residues. The germline V gene encodes CDR1 LGHNA and CDR2 YNFKEQ. The CDR3: CASSPNGLAGDQETQYF. CDR3 in DNA: TGTGCCAGCAGCCCGAACGGGCTAGCGGGTGACCAAGAGACCCAGTACTTC.

The chain combines TRBV6-1 with TRBJ1-1, with D perhaps TRBD1 (5 bases). The CDR3 extends over 12 amino acids. V lost 10 bases and J lost 1, with 10 bases in between. CDR1 and CDR2 from the germline V gene are MNHNS and SASEGT. CDR3 sequence (DNA): TGTGCCACCTGGAGGGGGAACACTGAAGCTTTCTTT. This encodes CATWRGNTEAFF.

This chain joins TRBV7-3 and TRBJ2-7, with a tentative D call TRBD1 (6 bases). The CDR3 consists of 15 residues. V lost 1 base, J lost 4 bases, and 14 bases lay in between. Germline V gene data show CDR1 as SGHTA and CDR2 as FQGTGA. CDR3 nucleotide sequence: TGTGCCAGCAGCTTAAAAGGGGGAGAGGGGTACGAGCAGTACTTC. Its translation is CASSLKGGEGYEQYF.

This clonotype was picked up one time. The chain uses TRBV6-1 and TRBJ1-2; weak D call: TRBD1 (6 bases). The CDR3 has 14 residues. Germline-derived CDR1 and CDR2 are MNHNS and SASEGT. V shed 1 base and J shed 7 bases, with 13 bases lying between them. The CDR3 coding sequence is TGTGCCAGCAGTGAAGGGGAAAACAGGGCTGGCTACACCTTC. It yields the protein CASSEGENRAGYTF.

Only one count was recorded for this clonotype. This chain links TRBV6-5 with TRBJ1-4; D remains ambiguous. The V and J ends lost 2 bases and 7 bases respectively, with 5 bases between them. The CDR3 contains 12 residues. CDR1 is MNHEY and CDR2 is SVGAGI in the germline V gene. CDR3 coding DNA: TGTGCCAGCAGTTACGTCAGTGAAAAACTGTTTTTT. It encodes CASSYVSEKLFF.

The CDR3 loop reads CATTGLGGDYGYTF. The CDR3 bases are TGTGCCACCACCGGGTTGGGGGGCGACTATGGCTACACCTTC. The chain is built from TRBV2 and TRBJ1-2; D might be TRBD1 (6 bases). Per germline, CDR1 SNHLY and CDR2 FYNNEI. The CDR3 length is 14 residues. Trimming removed 10 bases at V and 3 bases at J, with 18 bases between. Together with reference TRBV2 and TRBJ1-2, the CDR3 gives the full variable domain: EPEVTQTPSHQVTQMGQEVILRCVPISNHLYFYWYRQILGQKVEFLVSFYNNEISEKSEIFDDQFSVERPDGSNFTLKIRSTKLEDSAMYFCATTGLGGDYGYTFGSGTRLTVV.

In its sample, this clonotype was seen a few times. The chain employs TRBV20-1 and TRBJ2-3; 7 nucleotides line up with TRBD2. This CDR3 is 15 amino acids long. CDR1 and CDR2 (germline): DFQATT, SNEGSKA (reference sequence). The trim removed 5 bases at V and 3 bases at J, leaving 11 bases unmatched. In DNA form, the CDR3 reads TGCAGTGCTGGGACTTTAGCGGGTCCGACAGATACGCAGTATTTT. Protein: CSAGTLAGPTDTQYF.

This chain uses TRBV15 with TRBJ1-1; D remains unclear. The CDR3 runs to 12 residues. Germline CDR1 and CDR2: LNHNV and YYDKDF (reference sequence). Trimming stripped 3 bases from V and 8 bases from J, with 10 bases between. The CDR3 loop is CATSRAETEAFF. CDR3 DNA: TGTGCCACCAGCAGGGCGGAAACCGAAGCTTTCTTT. The full variable domain, rest sourced from reference TRBV15 and TRBJ1-1, is DAMVIQNPRYQVTQFGKPVTLSCSQTLNHNVMYWYQQKSSQAPKLLFHYYDKDFNNEADTPDNFQSRRPNTSFCFLDIRSPGLGDTAMYLCATSRAETEAFFGQGTRLTVV.